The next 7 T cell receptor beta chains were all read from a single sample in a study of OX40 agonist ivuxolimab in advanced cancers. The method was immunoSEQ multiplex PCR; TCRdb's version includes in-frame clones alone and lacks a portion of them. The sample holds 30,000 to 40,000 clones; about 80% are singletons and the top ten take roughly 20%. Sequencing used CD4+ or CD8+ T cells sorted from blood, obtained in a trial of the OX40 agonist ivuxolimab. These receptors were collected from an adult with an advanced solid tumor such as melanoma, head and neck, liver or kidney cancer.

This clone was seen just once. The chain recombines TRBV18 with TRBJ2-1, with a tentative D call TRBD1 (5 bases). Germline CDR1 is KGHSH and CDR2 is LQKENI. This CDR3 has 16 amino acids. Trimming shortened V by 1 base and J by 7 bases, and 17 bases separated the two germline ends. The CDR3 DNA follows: TGTGCCAGCTCACCACAAGGAGCAGGGCGGTTGAATGAGCAGTTCTTC. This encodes CASSPQGAGRLNEQFF. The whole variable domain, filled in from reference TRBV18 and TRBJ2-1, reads NAGVMQNPRHLVRRRGQEARLRCSPMKGHSHVYWYRQLPEEGLKFMVYLQKENIIDESGMPKERFSAEFPKEGPSILRIQQVVRGDSAAYFCASSPQGAGRLNEQFFGPGTRLTVL.

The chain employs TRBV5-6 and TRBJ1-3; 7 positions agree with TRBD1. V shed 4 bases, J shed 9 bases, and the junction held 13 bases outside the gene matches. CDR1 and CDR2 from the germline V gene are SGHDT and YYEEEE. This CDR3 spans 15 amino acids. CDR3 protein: CASSAGQRARGTIYF. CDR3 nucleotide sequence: TGTGCCAGCAGCGCGGGACAGCGGGCTCGGGGCACCATATATTTT. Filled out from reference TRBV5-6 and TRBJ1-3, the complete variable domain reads DAGVTQSPTHLIKTRGQQVTLRCSPKSGHDTVSWYQQALGQGPQFIFQYYEEEERQRGNFPDRFSGHQFPNYSSELNVNALLLGDSALYLCASSAGQRARGTIYFGEGSWLTVV.

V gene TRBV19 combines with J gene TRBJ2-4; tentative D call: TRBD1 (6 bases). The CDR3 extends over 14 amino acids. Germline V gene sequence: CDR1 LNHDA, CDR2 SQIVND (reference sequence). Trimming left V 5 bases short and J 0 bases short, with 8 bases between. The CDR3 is CASSWGLAKNIQYF. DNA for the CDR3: TGTGCCAGTAGTTGGGGGCTAGCCAAAAACATTCAGTACTTC.

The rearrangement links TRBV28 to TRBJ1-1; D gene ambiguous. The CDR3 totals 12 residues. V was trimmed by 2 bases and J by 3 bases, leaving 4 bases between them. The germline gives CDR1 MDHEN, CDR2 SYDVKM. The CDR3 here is CASSLRYTEAFF. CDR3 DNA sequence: TGTGCCAGCAGTTTAAGGTACACTGAAGCTTTCTTT. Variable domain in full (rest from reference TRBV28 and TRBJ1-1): DVKVTQSSRYLVKRTGEKVFLECVQDMDHENMFWYRQDPGLGLRLIYFSYDVKMKEKGDIPEGYSVSREKKERFSLILESASTNQTSMYLCASSLRYTEAFFGQGTRLTVV.

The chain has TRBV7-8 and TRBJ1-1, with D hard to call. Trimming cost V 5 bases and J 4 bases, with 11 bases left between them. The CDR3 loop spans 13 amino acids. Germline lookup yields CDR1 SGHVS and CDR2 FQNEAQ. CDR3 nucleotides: TGTGCCAGCAGCCTCAGCGCTCGCACTGAAGCTTTCTTT. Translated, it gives CASSLSARTEAFF.

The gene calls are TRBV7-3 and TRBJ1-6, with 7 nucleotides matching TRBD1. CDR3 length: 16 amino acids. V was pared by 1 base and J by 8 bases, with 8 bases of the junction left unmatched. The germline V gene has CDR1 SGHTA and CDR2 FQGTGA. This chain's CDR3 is CASSLRGIGGHSPLHF. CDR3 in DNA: TGTGCCAGCAGCTTAAGGGGGATAGGGGGCCATTCACCCCTCCACTTT.

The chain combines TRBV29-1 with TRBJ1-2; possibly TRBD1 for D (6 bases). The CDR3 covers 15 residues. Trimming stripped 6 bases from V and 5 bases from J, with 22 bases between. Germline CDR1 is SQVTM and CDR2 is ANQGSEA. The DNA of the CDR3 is TGCAGCGTCGGGGGGGAAGGGGGGCCTATGTATGGCTACACCTTC. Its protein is CSVGGEGGPMYGYTF. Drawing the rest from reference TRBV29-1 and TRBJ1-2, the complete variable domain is SAVISQKPSRDICQRGTSLTIQCQVDSQVTMMFWYRQQPGQSLTLIATANQGSEATYESGFVIDKFPISRPNLTFSTLTVSNMSPEDSSIYLCSVGGEGGPMYGYTFGSGTRLTVV.